One TCR beta chain is described in this entry. This sample stems from a study of tumor-infiltrating lymphocytes in oesophageal squamous cell carcinoma. TCRdb reanalysed the PCR reads using MiXCR and keeps one entry per CDR3 protein. This table holds 15,000 to 20,000 distinct CDR3 sequences, approximately 50% found once. CDR3 length equals 16 residues. Germline V gene lookup returns CDR1 SGHTA and CDR2 FQGTGA. This chain uses TRBV7-3 with TRBJ2-1; 8 bases are shared with TRBD2. The better agreement between TRBJ2-7 and the DNA end casts doubt on the J call. The sequence came from a male donor with esophageal squamous cell carcinoma. Sequencing was done on a sample of esophageal tumor tissue. The CDR3 nucleotides are TGTGCCAGCAGCCCTCAAATAGCGGGACTTTACAATGAGCAGTACTTC. Its translation: CASSPQIAGLYNEQYF.